The rows below give T cell receptor beta chains drawn from one sample of a study of cytomegalovirus exposure and HLA in healthy donors. TCRdb keeps only in-frame clones here, not all; method: immunoSEQ multiplex PCR. The top ten clones hold about 2.8% of a sample with about 150,000 clones, approximately 74% of them seen once. The material sequenced was PBMCs. The origin of the receptors is a man aged 18 to 35 in good health and CMV-seronegative. Each CDR3 is given with its conserved first and last residue. The D gene is left open where the match is weak. A row's size may be missing; if present it is once, few, many or a size class.

>-|TRBJ2-2|TRBD1|TRBV6-1
CASSEPRTGGASVIGELFF
TGTGCCAGCAGTGAACCCCGGACAGGGGGCGCTTCCGTAATCGGGGAGCTGTTTTTT
>-|TRBJ1-1|-|TRBV5-6
CASSLTIDGEAFF
TGTGCCAGCAGCTTGACTATCGATGGGGAAGCTTTCTTT
>few|TRBJ1-4|TRBD1|TRBV4-3
CATRGQSNEKLFF
TGCGCCACCAGGGGACAGAGTAATGAAAAACTGTTTTTT
>-|TRBJ2-2|-|TRBV7-9
CASSLASRATGELFF
TGTGCCAGCAGCTTAGCATCCAGGGCCACCGGGGAGCTGTTTTTT
>-|TRBJ2-6|-|TRBV7-9
CASSPGDLSGANGLTF
TGTGCCAGCAGCCCAGGGGACCTCTCTGGGGCCAACGGCCTGACTTTC
>-|TRBJ2-3|TRBD1|TRBV14
CASSRLHFTGTGVKGADTQYF
TGTGCCAGCAGCCGCCTACACTTCACCGGGACAGGGGTTAAAGGGGCAGATACGCAGTATTTT
>-|TRBJ2-7|TRBD1|TRBV11-3
CASSPGTVPHEQYF
TGTGCCAGCAGCCCTGGGACAGTACCCCACGAGCAGTACTTC
>-|TRBJ1-3|-|TRBV7-9
CASSLARTNLNSGNTIYF
TGTGCCAGCAGCTTAGCCCGGACAAACTTAAACTCTGGAAACACCATATATTTT
>-|TRBJ1-6|-|TRBV5-6
CASSSRGVYSPLHF
TGTGCCAGCAGCTCCAGGGGAGTGTACTCACCCCTCCACTTT
>few|TRBJ2-7|-|TRBV7-6
CASSHGQHYEQYF
TGTGCCAGCAGCCACGGACAGCATTACGAGCAGTACTTC
>few|TRBJ1-1|TRBD1|TRBV6-5
CASSYSGGASEAFF
TGTGCCAGCAGTTACTCAGGGGGCGCGTCTGAAGCTTTCTTT
>-|TRBJ1-2|TRBD1|TRBV28
CASSLPRGRLYGYTF
TGTGCCAGCAGTTTACCCAGGGGGCGACTCTATGGCTACACCTTC
>-|TRBJ2-2|-|TRBV6-5
CAITRRDTNTGELFF
TGTGCCATCACTCGCCGGGACACCAACACCGGGGAGCTGTTTTTT
>-|TRBJ1-1|-|TRBV5-1
CASSLARGAEAFF
TGCGCCAGCAGCTTAGCCCGAGGAGCTGAAGCTTTCTTT
>-|TRBJ2-6|-|TRBV7-9
CSSSHGIGQGGAGANVLTF
TGTTCCAGCAGCCATGGCATTGGGCAGGGAGGCGCTGGGGCCAACGTCCTGACTTTC
>-|TRBJ1-5|-|TRBV28
CASSSGLIHSNQPQHF
TGTGCCAGCAGTTCCGGACTGATCCATAGCAATCAGCCCCAGCATTTT
>-|TRBJ2-2|TRBD1|TRBV6-6
CASRSGQGGSGELFF
TGTGCCAGCAGGTCGGGACAGGGTGGGTCCGGGGAGCTGTTTTTT
>-|TRBJ1-2|TRBD1|TRBV5-1
CASSLGPTGINYGYTF
TGCGCCAGCAGCCTGGGTCCGACAGGGATTAACTATGGCTACACCTTC
>few|TRBJ1-2|-|TRBV6-5
CASSTQQGSGGYTF
TGTGCCAGCAGTACCCAACAGGGCTCAGGAGGCTACACCTTC
>-|TRBJ1-2|-|TRBV30
CAWSTSIGGYTF
TGTGCCTGGAGTACTTCAATTGGTGGCTACACCTTC
>-|TRBJ1-1|-|TRBV7-8
CASSLIRGIGTEAFF
TGTGCCAGCAGCTTAATCAGGGGAATAGGCACTGAAGCTTTCTTT
>-|TRBJ1-1|-|TRBV30
CAWGGAGIRTEAFF
TGTGCCTGGGGGGGTGCGGGGATCAGGACTGAAGCTTTCTTT
>-|TRBJ1-1|-|TRBV19
CASSITGTQNEAFF
TGTGCCAGTAGTATCACCGGGACACAGAATGAAGCTTTCTTT
>-|TRBJ1-2|TRBD1|TRBV18
CASSPQGQGSSGYTF
TGTGCCAGCTCACCACAAGGACAGGGGTCGAGCGGCTACACCTTC
>-|TRBJ1-6|TRBD1|TRBV7-6
CASSLVGGTGKSPLHF
TGTGCCAGCAGCTTAGTAGGGGGGACAGGGAAGTCACCCCTCCACTTT
>-|TRBJ2-6|-|TRBV5-1
CASTRGAGANVLTF
TGCGCCAGCACACGGGGGGCCGGGGCCAACGTCCTGACTTTC
>-|TRBJ1-5|-|TRBV27
CASSFQGRHSNQPQHF
TGTGCCAGCAGTTTTCAGGGCCGGCATAGCAATCAGCCCCAGCATTTT
>-|TRBJ1-2|-|TRBV5-1
CASSLAGQSNYGYTF
TGCGCCAGCAGCTTGGCAGGACAAAGTAACTATGGCTACACCTTC
>-|TRBJ2-5|-|TRBV11-2
CASSLDSETQYF
TGTGCCAGCAGCTTAGATTCGGAGACCCAGTACTTC
>-|TRBJ2-6|-|TRBV19
CASGKGDSGANVLTF
TGTGCCAGTGGGAAAGGGGACTCTGGGGCCAACGTCCTGACTTTC
>few|TRBJ1-1|-|TRBV29-1
CSVVQGRLEAFF
TGCAGCGTAGTACAGGGACGGCTAGAAGCTTTCTTT
>-|TRBJ2-2|TRBD1|TRBV18
CASSPQGQGARNTGELFF
TGTGCCAGCTCACCACAGGGACAGGGGGCGCGAAACACCGGGGAGCTGTTTTTT
>-|TRBJ2-1|-|TRBV5-8
CASSFGPRDPYNEQFF
TGTGCCAGCAGCTTCGGACCCCGGGATCCCTACAATGAGCAGTTCTTC